The present T cell receptor (beta chain) was sequenced within a study of blood T cell repertoires in COVID-19. Study as a whole: Donors in the United States, Italy and Spain gave samples during acute or convalescent COVID-19. Sources were T cells, B-cell-depleted T cells, or PBMCs; the material itself was cDNA or gDNA.

Authors' processing steps: Amplifying reference gene primers gave estimates of nucleated cell counts. TCRdb keeps only in-frame clones here, not all; method: immunoSEQ multiplex PCR. V and J calls and clone size are those listed in that table; D and trimming were worked out from the DNA. Of more than 200,000 clones listed, around four fifths are singletons. Trimming took 5 bases from V and 1 from J, leaving 9 bases between them. The germline V gene has CDR1 SGHTA and CDR2 FQGNSA. The CDR3 extends over 14 amino acids. This TCR came from a man aged 55 to 70 with acute or convalescent COVID-19. The V call is TRBV7-2, the J call TRBJ2-1; weak D call: TRBD2 (5 bases). The material sequenced was peripheral blood. The CDR3 sequence: CASSPGGSYNEQFF. In DNA form, the CDR3 reads TGTGCCAGCAGCCCCGGAGGTTCCTACAATGAGCAGTTCTTC.